This T cell receptor (beta chain) came from a study of CD8+CD57+ T cells in acquired aplastic anemia. It was genomic DNA that served as the template for profiling TCR beta VDJ and CDR3. TCRdb reprocessed the reads with MiXCR, giving one entry per CDR3 protein. There are about 20,000 distinct CDR3 sequences in the sample; 30% to 40% occur only once, and over 75% lies in the top ten. This clonotype has ten or more counts. Its antigen is still unknown. All sequencing subjects had displayed CD8+CD57+ cell expansion on flow cytometry. The CD8+CD57+ cell fraction, enriched with beads, gave a mean 1.6 ug DNA. Findings and limits, study-wide: Diversity in CD8+CD57+ cells from patients fell below that of the total CD4+ and CD8+ cell pools. This difference was described as decreased diversity.

Sequences were obtained from CD8+CD57+ T cells sorted from PBMCs. Subset reported: bead-enriched CD8+CD57+ effector memory T cells from SAA patients. This receptor was taken from a human donor with aplastic anemia.

The CDR3 region has the DNA TGTGCCACCAGCCATCCGCAGGGGGGGCACAATGAGCAGTTCTTC. Protein: CATSHPQGGHNEQFF. The chain uses TRBV15 and TRBJ2-1, with D possibly called TRBD1 or TRBD2 (7 bases each). The V end was cut by 5 bases, the J end by 5 bases, with 16 bases between. CDR3 length: 15 amino acids. Germline assignment: CDR1 LNHNV and CDR2 YYDKDF (reference sequence).